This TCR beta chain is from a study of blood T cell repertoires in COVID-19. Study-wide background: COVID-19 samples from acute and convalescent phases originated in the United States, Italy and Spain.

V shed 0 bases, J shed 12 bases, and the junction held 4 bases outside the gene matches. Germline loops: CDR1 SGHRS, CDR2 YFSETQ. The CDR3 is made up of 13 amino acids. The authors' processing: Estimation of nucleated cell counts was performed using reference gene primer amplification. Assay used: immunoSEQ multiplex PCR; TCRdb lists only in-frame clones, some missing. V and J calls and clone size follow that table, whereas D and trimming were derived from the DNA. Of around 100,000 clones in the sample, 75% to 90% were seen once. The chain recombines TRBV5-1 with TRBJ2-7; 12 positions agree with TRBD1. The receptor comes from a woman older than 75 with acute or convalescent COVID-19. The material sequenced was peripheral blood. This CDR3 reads CASSLAGTGGVYF. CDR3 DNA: TGCGCCAGCAGCTTGGCCGGGACAGGGGGCGTGTACTTC.